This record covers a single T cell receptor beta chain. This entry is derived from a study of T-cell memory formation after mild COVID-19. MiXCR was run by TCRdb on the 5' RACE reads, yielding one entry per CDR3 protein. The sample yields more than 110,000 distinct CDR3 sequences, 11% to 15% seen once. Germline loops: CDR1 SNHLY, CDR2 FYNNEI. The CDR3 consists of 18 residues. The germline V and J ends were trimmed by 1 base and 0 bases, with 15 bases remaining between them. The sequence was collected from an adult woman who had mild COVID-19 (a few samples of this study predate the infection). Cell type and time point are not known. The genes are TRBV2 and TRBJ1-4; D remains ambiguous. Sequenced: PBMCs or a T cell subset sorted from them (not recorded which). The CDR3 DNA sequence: TGTGCCAGCAGTGAAGAGGCCCTACTATCTGCAACTAATGAAAAACTGTTTTTT. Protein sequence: CASSEEALLSATNEKLFF.